Listed below are T cell receptor beta chains from one sample, sequenced in a study of Graves' ophthalmopathy and Graves' hyperthyroidism. Each CDR3 protein is one row after TCRdb ran MiXCR on the multiplex PCR reads. The sample shows hundreds of thousands of distinct CDR3 sequences, roughly 39% of them seen only once. Sequencing used peripheral blood. The source of these receptors is an adult man with Graves' ophthalmopathy. CDR3s include the opening cysteine and the closing phenylalanine or tryptophan. A D gene is named only where the DNA matches it firmly. Not every row has a clone size; where given, it reads once, few, many or a size class.

D	V	size	J	CDR3	DNA
TRBD2	TRBV12-3/TRBV12-4	-	TRBJ2-5	CASSPYLGGSTKTQYF	TGTGCCAGCAGTCCCTATCTGGGCGGGAGCACAAAGACCCAGTACTTC
TRBD2	TRBV20-1	-	TRBJ2-5	CSATAGSGKETQYF	TGCAGTGCTACCGCCGGTAGCGGGAAAGAGACCCAGTACTTC
-	TRBV11-1	-	TRBJ2-2	CAAPGPADTSNTGELFF	TGTGCCGCCCCAGGCCCGGCGGATACCTCGAACACCGGGGAGCTGTTTTTT
-	TRBV29-1	many	TRBJ2-7	CSVSGPYEQYF	TGCAGCGTCAGCGGGCCCTACGAGCAGTACTTC
-	TRBV7-2	many	TRBJ1-1	CASSLRFTEAFF	TGTGCCAGCAGCCTCCGCTTCACTGAAGCTTTCTTT
TRBD1	TRBV29-1	-	TRBJ2-2	CSAGTAKPSGELFF	TGCAGCGCGGGGACAGCAAAGCCCAGCGGGGAGCTGTTTTTT
-	TRBV2	few	TRBJ1-5	CASSEEGNNQPQHF	TGTGCCAGCAGTGAAGAGGGCAACAATCAGCCCCAGCATTTT
TRBD1	TRBV2	-	TRBJ1-5	CASVQQGSNQPQHF	TGTGCCAGCGTCCAACAGGGGAGCAATCAGCCCCAGCATTTT
-	TRBV4-2	few	TRBJ2-7	CASSLREGATYEQYF	TGTGCCAGCAGCCTGAGGGAAGGAGCCACCTACGAGCAGTACTTC
-	TRBV2	-	TRBJ2-5	CASSPATGYRETQYF	TGTGCCAGCAGCCCAGCCACGGGGTATCGAGAGACCCAGTACTTC
-	TRBV7-6	many	TRBJ1-3	CASSLRGVGGNTIYF	TGTGCCAGCAGCCTGAGGGGTGTAGGTGGAAACACCATATATTTT
-	TRBV7-2	-	TRBJ1-6	CASSQDVPVGGYNSPLHF	TGCGCCAGCAGCCAAGATGTACCCGTGGGCGGGTATAATTCACCCCTCCACTTT
TRBD1	TRBV6-5	-	TRBJ1-5	CASSYFSTGGEPQHF	TGTGCCAGCAGTTACTTCTCAACAGGGGGGGAGCCCCAGCATTTT
-	TRBV12-3/TRBV12-4	once	TRBJ2-5	CASSYLTRNSETQYF	TGTGCCAGCAGTTACTTAACGCGGAACAGCGAGACCCAGTACTTC
TRBD1	TRBV12-3/TRBV12-4	many	TRBJ1-1	CASSPGQGLNTEAFF	TGTGCCAGCAGTCCAGGACAGGGCCTGAACACTGAAGCTTTCTTT
-	TRBV18	few	TRBJ1-1	CASSPPTLGTEAFF	TGTGCCAGCTCACCACCTACCCTGGGCACTGAAGCTTTCTTT
-	TRBV20-1	many	TRBJ1-2	CSARDRFRGTNHNYGYTF	TGCAGTGCTAGAGATCGATTTCGTGGGACAAATCATAACTATGGCTACACCTTC
TRBD1	TRBV10-3	-	TRBJ2-5	CATKGQETQYF	TGTGCCACCAAGGGACAGGAGACCCAGTACTTC
-	TRBV29-1	-	TRBJ2-5	CSVEQNEGQPQYF	TGCAGCGTTGAACAAAACGAGGGTCAGCCCCAGTACTTC
-	TRBV29-1	many	TRBJ1-5	CSVTGTSNQPQHF	TGCAGCGTTACCGGGACAAGCAATCAGCCCCAGCATTTT
-	TRBV14	few	TRBJ2-3	CASSHGVRTQYF	TGTGCCAGCAGCCACGGTGTCCGTACGCAGTATTTT
-	TRBV2	-	TRBJ1-2	CASRRGLGNTF	TGTGCCAGCAGACGGGGGCTTGGGAACACCTTC
TRBD2	TRBV2	-	TRBJ2-1	CASSEAGGGEQFF	TGTGCCAGCAGTGAGGCGGGAGGGGGTGAGCAGTTCTTC
-	TRBV10-3	-	TRBJ1-5	CAIRPGPQETQHF	TGTGCCATCAGACCGGGCCCACAAGAGACCCAGCATTTT
-	TRBV9	-	TRBJ1-6	CASSYPTEGYSPLHF	TGTGCCAGCAGTTACCCGACCGAGGGTTATTCACCCCTCCACTTT
-	TRBV29-1	-	TRBJ2-5	CSVVFTGWQETQYF	TGCAGCGTTGTTTTTACAGGTTGGCAAGAGACCCAGTACTTC